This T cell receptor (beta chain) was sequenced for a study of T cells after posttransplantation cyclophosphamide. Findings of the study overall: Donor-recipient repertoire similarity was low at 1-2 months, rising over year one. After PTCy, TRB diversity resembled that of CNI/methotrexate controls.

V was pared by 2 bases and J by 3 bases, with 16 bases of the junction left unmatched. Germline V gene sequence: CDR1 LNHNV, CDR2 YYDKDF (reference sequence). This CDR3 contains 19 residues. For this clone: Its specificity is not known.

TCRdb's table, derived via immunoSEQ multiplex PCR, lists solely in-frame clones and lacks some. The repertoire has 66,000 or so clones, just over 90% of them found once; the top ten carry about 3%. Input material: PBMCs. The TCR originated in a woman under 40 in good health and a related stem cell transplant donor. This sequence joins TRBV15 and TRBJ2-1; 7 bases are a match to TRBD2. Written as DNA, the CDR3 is TGTGCCACCAGCAGACAAAGGCCCCGGCGGGGGTTTAACTACAATGAGCAGTTCTTC. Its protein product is CATSRQRPRRGFNYNEQFF.